A selection of T cell receptor beta chains follows, all from one sample in a study of cytomegalovirus exposure and HLA in healthy donors. TCRdb's table, derived via immunoSEQ multiplex PCR, lists solely in-frame clones and lacks some. The table records 150,000 to 200,000 clones, around 62% of them present only once. Sequenced sample: PBMCs. The receptor source for this set is a man between 40 and 49 years old in good health and CMV-seronegative. Each CDR3 is given with its conserved first and last residue. A D gene is named only where the DNA matches it firmly. The size entry is marked missing in some rows and otherwise reads once, few, many or a size class.

>NA|TRBV25-1|TRBJ1-2|NA
CASSEDRGNVANYGYTF
TGTGCCAGCAGTGAAGATAGGGGCAACGTAGCTAACTATGGCTACACCTTC
>once|TRBV12-2|TRBJ2-7|NA
CASRLAWGGPYEQYF
TGTGCAAGTCGCTTAGCGTGGGGGGGCCCTTACGAGCAGTACTTC
>NA|TRBV2|TRBJ1-4|NA
CATAPVATNEKLFF
TGTGCCACAGCGCCAGTTGCAACTAATGAAAAACTGTTTTTT
>few|TRBV7-3|TRBJ2-3|TRBD2
CASSLGLAGGTDTQYF
TGTGCCAGCAGCTTAGGACTAGCGGGAGGAACAGATACGCAGTATTTT
>NA|TRBV11-1|TRBJ2-7|TRBD1
CASSGDRSHEQYF
TGTGCCAGCAGCGGGGACAGGTCCCACGAGCAGTACTTC
>NA|TRBV9|TRBJ2-1|NA
CASSLRQTDEQFF
TGTGCCAGCAGCCTCAGACAGACCGATGAGCAGTTCTTC
>NA|TRBV5-1|TRBJ2-3|NA
CASSLEQIPSTDTQYF
TGCGCCAGCAGCTTGGAACAGATCCCTAGCACAGATACGCAGTATTTT
>NA|TRBV5-8|TRBJ2-1|TRBD2
CASSRGTTDYNEQFF
TGTGCCAGCAGCCGCGGGACTACCGACTACAATGAGCAGTTCTTC
>NA|TRBV5-8|TRBJ1-4|NA
CASSFISQIENEKLFF
TGTGCCAGCAGCTTCATCTCACAGATAGAAAATGAAAAACTGTTTTTT
>NA|TRBV10-3|TRBJ2-5|TRBD2
CAISEVVAGGLGGTQYF
TGTGCCATCAGTGAAGTGGTAGCGGGGGGGCTCGGTGGGACCCAGTACTTC
>few|TRBV27|TRBJ2-7|NA
CASTISYEQYF
TGTGCCAGCACCATTTCCTACGAGCAGTACTTC
>NA|TRBV11-2|TRBJ2-7|TRBD2
CASSSWTSGSYEQYF
TGTGCCAGCAGCTCGTGGACTAGCGGGAGTTACGAGCAGTACTTC
>NA|TRBV11-3|TRBJ2-3|NA
CASSFSRSPWWDTQYF
TGTGCCAGCAGCTTTTCGCGATCGCCCTGGTGGGATACGCAGTATTTT
>few|TRBV27|TRBJ2-7|NA
CASSLNSQGGYEQYF
TGTGCCAGCAGTCTTAATTCACAGGGAGGGTACGAGCAGTACTTC
>NA|TRBV9|TRBJ2-1|TRBD2
CASSALGLAGLNEQFF
TGTGCCAGCAGCGCTCTGGGACTAGCTGGTCTTAATGAGCAGTTCTTC
>NA|TRBV6-5|TRBJ2-5|TRBD2
CASSYAGTSGETQYF
TGTGCCAGCAGTTACGCCGGGACTAGCGGGGAGACCCAGTACTTC
>NA|TRBV7-2|TRBJ1-2|TRBD1
CASSLTGTGNYGYTF
TGTGCCAGCAGCTTAACCGGGACAGGGAACTATGGCTACACCTTC
>NA|TRBV14|TRBJ2-3|TRBD2
CASSPSLAGDLTDTQYF
TGTGCCAGCAGCCCGTCACTAGCGGGGGACCTCACAGATACGCAGTATTTT
>NA|TRBV27|TRBJ2-2|NA
CASRLYTQGRNTGELFF
TGTGCCAGCAGACTATACACTCAGGGGAGGAACACCGGGGAGCTGTTTTTT
>NA|TRBV5-1|TRBJ2-2|TRBD1
CASSTSPGTEITGELFF
TGCGCCAGCAGCACCTCCCCCGGGACAGAAATCACCGGGGAGCTGTTTTTT
>few|TRBV19|TRBJ2-3|NA
CASSIPGADLSQYF
TGTGCCAGTAGTATACCTGGTGCAGATCTTTCGCAGTATTTT
>NA|TRBV2|TRBJ2-7|TRBD1
CASGKGQGVYEQYF
TGTGCCAGCGGTAAGGGACAGGGGGTTTACGAGCAGTACTTC
>NA|TRBV2|TRBJ2-7|NA
CASSDEGWEQYF
TGTGCCAGCAGTGACGAGGGCTGGGAGCAGTACTTC
>NA|TRBV11-3|TRBJ2-5|TRBD2
CASSRGGSRETQYF
TGTGCCAGCAGCCGCGGGGGGTCCCGGGAGACCCAGTACTTC
>NA|TRBV2|TRBJ2-7|TRBD1
CASTGQSFGEQYF
TGTGCCAGCACGGGACAGTCTTTCGGAGAGCAGTACTTC
>NA|TRBV5-1|TRBJ2-5|TRBD2
CASSAGLAGETQYF
TGCGCCAGCAGCGCAGGACTAGCGGGAGAGACCCAGTACTTC
>once|TRBV7-2|TRBJ1-5|TRBD1
CASSAGTGAPQHF
TGTGCCAGCAGCGCCGGGACAGGGGCGCCCCAGCATTTT
>NA|TRBV5-4|TRBJ1-1|TRBD1
CASSLNTGDTEAFF
TGTGCCAGCAGCTTAAACACAGGGGACACTGAAGCTTTCTTT
>NA|TRBV27|TRBJ1-5|NA
CASSLDTLGNQPQHF
TGTGCCAGCAGTTTGGACACATTGGGCAATCAGCCCCAGCATTTT
>NA|TRBV14|TRBJ2-7|NA
CASSIGYEQYF
TGTGCCAGCAGCATCGGGTACGAGCAGTACTTC
>NA|TRBV9|TRBJ1-4|TRBD1
CASSSTRGPEKLFF
TGTGCCAGCAGCTCTACTAGGGGGCCTGAAAAACTGTTTTTT
>NA|TRBV19|TRBJ2-1|NA
CASSIQGSYNEQFF
TGTGCCAGTAGTATCCAGGGATCTTACAATGAGCAGTTCTTC
>few|TRBV7-9|TRBJ2-7|NA
CASSLTGLEQYF
TGTGCCAGCAGCTTAACAGGGTTGGAGCAGTACTTC
>few|TRBV30|TRBJ2-3|TRBD2
CAWSVFAGGASDTQYF
TGTGCCTGGAGTGTATTCGCCGGGGGGGCATCAGATACGCAGTATTTT
>NA|TRBV5-5|TRBJ2-6|NA
CASSLVQVISSGANVLTF
TGTGCCAGCAGCTTGGTTCAGGTGATAAGCTCTGGGGCCAACGTCCTGACTTTC
>few|TRBV9|TRBJ2-3|NA
CASSETRSSDTQYF
TGTGCCAGCAGCGAGACGAGGTCCTCAGATACGCAGTATTTT
>few|TRBV6-1|TRBJ2-4|TRBD2
CASRGLAGGRYVQYF
TGTGCCAGCAGGGGACTAGCGGGAGGCCGGTACGTTCAGTACTTC
>NA|TRBV7-9|TRBJ1-4|TRBD1
CSSSEWDRGTNEKLFF
TGTTCCAGCAGCGAGTGGGACAGGGGCACTAATGAAAAACTGTTTTTT
>NA|TRBV28|TRBJ2-5|TRBD1
CASSFRTGHKTQYF
TGTGCCAGCAGTTTTAGGACAGGACATAAGACCCAGTACTTC
>once|TRBV6-5|TRBJ1-2|TRBD1
CASSRRDREVKGYTF
TGTGCCAGCAGTCGACGGGACAGGGAGGTTAAGGGCTACACCTTC
>NA|TRBV9|TRBJ1-1|NA
CASSARVGGDTEAFF
TGTGCCAGCAGCGCCAGAGTCGGAGGGGACACTGAAGCTTTCTTT
>NA|TRBV30|TRBJ1-4|NA
CAWSVNRWFAEKLFF
TGTGCCTGGAGTGTAAACAGGTGGTTTGCCGAAAAACTGTTTTTT
>NA|TRBV5-1|TRBJ2-7|TRBD1
CASTLSQGAGEQYF
TGCGCCAGCACCTTAAGCCAGGGGGCGGGTGAGCAGTACTTC
>NA|TRBV7-6|TRBJ1-1|TRBD1
CASSADQGALGTEAFF
TGTGCCAGCAGCGCTGACCAGGGGGCTTTAGGCACTGAAGCTTTCTTT
>few|TRBV19|TRBJ1-2|NA
CASSTPGNYGYTF
TGTGCCAGTAGTACCCCAGGGAACTATGGCTACACCTTC